This TCR beta chain was captured by sequencing in a study of shared clonotypes between healthy human individuals. The table came from immunoSEQ multiplex PCR; TCRdb's copy has only in-frame clones and leaves some out. Here the sample spans millions of clones, more than 90% being singletons. This clone was observed once. Germline V lookup: CDR1 SGHVS, CDR2 FNYEAQ. V shed 1 base and J shed 3 bases, with 9 bases lying between them. This CDR3 spans 15 amino acids. The chain links TRBV7-6 to TRBJ2-2, with a tentative D call TRBD1 (6 bases). This sequence was found in a man aged 18 to 30 in good health. The sequenced material came from naive CD4+ T cells sorted from blood. Described subset: CD45RA+ positively selected. The CDR3 loop reads CASSLGTVDTGELFF. CDR3 nucleotide sequence: TGTGCCAGCAGCTTAGGGACAGTGGACACCGGGGAGCTGTTTTTT.